This T cell receptor (beta chain) was identified in a study of blood T cell repertoires in COVID-19. In the study overall: Acute and convalescent COVID-19 samples came from the United States, Italy and Spain. T cells, B-cell-depleted T cells, or PBMCs supplied cDNA or gDNA.

In the study's own analysis: For nucleated cells, counts were estimated from reference gene primer amplification. Clones were read by immunoSEQ multiplex PCR, and TCRdb kept only the in-frame ones, dropping some. V, J and clone size are those of that table, while D and trimming were read from the DNA. The repertoire holds about 180,000 clones, with approximately 90% as singletons. This clone was detected once. CDR1 SGHTA and CDR2 FQGNSA come from the germline V gene. The CDR3 is 15 amino acids. V shed 4 bases, J shed 2 bases, and the junction held 7 bases outside the gene matches. Material: peripheral blood. The chain recombines TRBV7-2 with TRBJ1-2; TRBD1 aligns across 7 bases. The clonotype originates from a woman between 50 and 59 years old with acute or convalescent COVID-19. The CDR3 is CASSSPGRGNYGYTF. As DNA, the CDR3 is TGTGCCAGCAGCTCCCCCGGCAGGGGGAACTATGGCTACACCTTC.